Shown below are 9 T cell receptor beta chains from a single sample sequenced in a study of OX40 agonist ivuxolimab in advanced cancers. Libraries were prepared by immunoSEQ multiplex PCR; TCRdb keeps only in-frame clonotypes and omits some of them. The sample yields about 43,000 clones, roughly 94% seen once. Sequenced material: CD4+ or CD8+ T cells sorted from blood, taken in a trial of the OX40 agonist ivuxolimab. These receptors were collected from an adult with an advanced solid tumor such as melanoma, head and neck, liver or kidney cancer.

The chain is built from TRBV29-1 and TRBJ1-2, with a tentative D call TRBD1 (5 bases). The germline gives CDR1 SQVTM, CDR2 ANQGSEA. V was trimmed by 0 bases and J by 6 bases, leaving 11 bases between them. The CDR3 covers 13 residues. CDR3 protein: CSVEDWAGNGYTF. The CDR3 DNA sequence: TGCAGCGTTGAAGATTGGGCAGGGAATGGCTACACCTTC.

The chain has TRBV4-3 and TRBJ1-2; the D is unclear. Germline V gene sequence: CDR1 LGHNA, CDR2 YSLEER. CDR3 size: 17 residues. The V end was cut by 2 bases, the J end by 6 bases, with 22 bases between. CDR3 nucleotides: TGCGCCAGCAGCCAAAATAGTCTAGGTGGGGATTCCGATGGCTACACCTTC. Amino acids: CASSQNSLGGDSDGYTF.

V is TRBV10-3 and J is TRBJ2-2; the D gene is possibly TRBD2 (5 bases). V shed 11 bases and J shed 2 bases, with 15 bases lying between them. The CDR3 covers 14 residues. Germline-derived CDR1 and CDR2 are ENHRY and SYGVKD. Here the CDR3 DNA reads TGTGCCTTCGGACTTTCCGGAAACACCGGGGAGCTGTTTTTT. It specifies CAFGLSGNTGELFF.

This sequence joins TRBV6-5 and TRBJ2-1, with 10 positions matching TRBD2. V lost 6 bases, J lost 4 bases, and 3 bases stayed unmatched. Germline CDR1 is MNHEY and CDR2 is SVGAGI. CDR3 length: 14 amino acids. CDR3 DNA: TGTGCCAGCAGGCAACTAGCGGGATACAATGAGCAGTTCTTC. Its translation: CASRQLAGYNEQFF.

Points on this clone: At the DNA level, this CDR3 is encoded by other sequences in the same sample as well. This sequence joins TRBV7-9 and TRBJ2-3; D remains unclear. Germline CDR1 and CDR2: SEHNR and FQNEAQ (reference sequence). The V gene lost 3 bases and the J gene lost 3 bases, with 4 bases spanning the gap. The CDR3 spans 12 residues. The CDR3 is CASSLGTDTQYF. The CDR3 DNA sequence: TGTGCCAGCAGCTTGGGGACAGATACGCAGTATTTT.

The rearrangement joins TRBV27 to TRBJ2-1; D ambiguous. Germline V gives CDR1 MNHEY, CDR2 SMNVEV (reference sequence). The V end was cut by 0 bases, the J end by 7 bases, with 10 bases between. CDR3 length equals 14 residues. The CDR3: CASSLSARGNEQFF. As DNA, the CDR3 is TGTGCCAGCAGTTTATCCGCCCGAGGAAATGAGCAGTTCTTC.

The chain joins TRBV27 to TRBJ2-1; TRBD1 matches 8 bases. This CDR3 is 12 amino acids long. V trimming: 10 bases; J trimming: 7 bases; junction bases outside the gene matches: 6. Germline V gives CDR1 MNHEY, CDR2 SMNVEV (reference sequence). CDR3 loop: CATWTGSNEQFF. Written as DNA, the CDR3 is TGTGCCACTTGGACAGGGTCGAATGAGCAGTTCTTC.

The chain has TRBV28 and TRBJ2-1; 7 nucleotides agree with TRBD2. Germline values: CDR1 MDHEN, CDR2 SYDVKM. Unmatched junction bases numbered 10, after V lost 8 bases and J lost 9 bases. The CDR3 length is 13 residues. CDR3 sequence: CASGTFASGEQFF. DNA for the CDR3: TGTGCCAGCGGGACTTTTGCTAGCGGTGAGCAGTTCTTC.

The rearrangement links TRBV15 to TRBJ2-1, with 11 bases that match TRBD2. This CDR3 is built from 15 residues. CDR1 is LNHNV, CDR2 YYDKDF, per germline (reference sequence). Losses at the gene ends were 2 bases for V and 6 bases for J; bases not matched to a gene: 3. CDR3 sequence (DNA): TGTGCCACCAGCAGACTAGCGGGAGGTACCAATGAGCAGTTCTTC. It specifies CATSRLAGGTNEQFF.